The TCR beta chain under discussion was sequenced for a study of cytomegalovirus exposure and HLA in healthy donors. Points from the study as a whole: In the analysis, some V segments, TRBV6-2 and TRBV6-3 included, were excluded as indistinguishable. It was likely that a cluster of highly shared sequence variants was a sequencing artifact.

V shed 5 bases and J shed 8 bases, with 12 bases lying between them. The CDR3 covers 13 residues. Per the germline V gene, CDR1 is MNHNS and CDR2 is SASEGT. 13 Jbeta primers and 60 Vbeta primers were used for the PCR. The table came from immunoSEQ multiplex PCR; TCRdb's copy has only in-frame clones and leaves some out. This sample has 150,000 to 200,000 clones; over 70% occur once, and the top ten carry around 1.9%. To note about this clone: Its antigen is currently unknown.

Sequenced: PBMCs. The V gene is TRBV6-1, the J gene TRBJ1-4; D uncertain. The source of this sequence is a woman aged 18-30 years in good health and CMV-seropositive. The CDR3 region has the DNA TGTGCCAGCAGTTCACAGATCCAAGAAAAACTGTTTTTT. Residues: CASSSQIQEKLFF.